The 13 T cell receptor beta chains given below trace back to one sample, sequenced in a study of monozygotic twins with inflammatory bowel disease. TCRdb reprocessed the 5' RACE reads and reports one entry per CDR3 protein, with no DNA. The sample totals nearly 450,000 distinct CDR3 sequences; its top ten clones hold 2.4%. The source material was blood. The receptors were sampled from a human donor with ulcerative colitis or Crohn's disease, or a healthy co-twin of an affected twin (not recorded which).

This sequence joins TRBV12-3 or TRBV12-4 and TRBJ1-4; the D call of TRBD1 rests on TCRdb alone, since no DNA is present to check it. This CDR3 spans 14 amino acids. Here the CDR3 reads CASSPGGWDEKLFF.

This rearrangement joins TRBV29-1 to TRBJ2-1; the TRBD1 assignment by TCRdb is unverifiable without DNA. The CDR3 length is 14 residues. Looked up from germline, CDR1 is SQVTM and CDR2 is ANQGSEA. The CDR3 is CSVAGTGVHNEQFF.

CDR3 in amino acids: CSVKVSGTDAKNIQYF. The rearrangement links TRBV29-1 to TRBJ2-4; the TRBD1 assignment by TCRdb is unverifiable without DNA. Per germline, CDR1 SQVTM and CDR2 ANQGSEA. The CDR3 is 16 residues long.

V gene TRBV10-3 combines with J gene TRBJ2-7. This CDR3 spans 13 amino acids. The V gene's germline CDR1 is ENHRY and CDR2 SYGVKD. This chain's CDR3 is CAISMGITYEQYF.

The chain couples TRBV20-1 to TRBJ1-2. CDR3 length: 13 residues. Germline values: CDR1 DFQATT, CDR2 SNEGSKA (reference sequence). The CDR3 loop is CSASPHQNYGYTF.

V is TRBV7-2 and J is TRBJ2-4. The length of the CDR3 is 16 residues. The germline V gene has CDR1 SGHTA and CDR2 FQGNSA. The CDR3 reads CASSALSLLKKNIQYF.

The genes are TRBV7-2 and TRBJ2-1; lacking DNA, the TRBD2 call made by TCRdb goes unchecked. The CDR3 has 16 residues. Germline V lookup: CDR1 SGHTA, CDR2 FQGNSA. CDR3 sequence reads: CASSPLSSGTGNEQFF. Full variable domain (outside the CDR3, taken from reference TRBV7-2 and TRBJ2-1): GAGVSQSPSNKVTEKGKDVELRCDPISGHTALYWYRQSLGQGLEFLIYFQGNSAPDKSGLPSDRFSAERTGGSVSTLTIQRTQQEDSAVYLCASSPLSSGTGNEQFFGPGTRLTVL.

J is TRBJ2-5 and V is TRBV12-3 or TRBV12-4; no DNA is available, so the TRBD1 call from TCRdb remains unchecked. The CDR3 sequence is 15 residues long. CDR3 sequence: CASSIMTGKGETQYF.

The chain links TRBV7-2 to TRBJ2-5; TCRdb's D call, TRBD1, is unchecked because there is no DNA. Looked up from germline, CDR1 is SGHTA and CDR2 is FQGNSA. The CDR3 is 14 amino acids. The CDR3 spells CASSLGAAVETQYF.

This chain uses TRBV5-1 with TRBJ1-1. The CDR3 extends over 13 amino acids. The germline V gene encodes CDR1 SGHRS and CDR2 YFSETQ. The CDR3 sequence is CASSIQSHTEAFF.

The CDR3 region is CASSFGRRGEQFF. The chain joins TRBV11-1 to TRBJ2-1; TCRdb designates TRBD2, a call that cannot be tested without DNA. The CDR3 loop spans 13 amino acids. CDR1 and CDR2 from the germline V gene are SGHAT and FQDESV (reference sequence).

The chain couples TRBV6-1 to TRBJ2-7; the D call of TRBD1 rests on TCRdb alone, since no DNA is present to check it. The CDR3 spans 14 residues. CDR1 MNHNS and CDR2 SASEGT come from the germline V gene. The CDR3 loop is CASKRGQGRLEQYF.

The CDR3 reads CASSLGQFYGYTF. V usage is TRBV5-1 and J usage is TRBJ1-2; the D call from TCRdb, TRBD1, cannot be confirmed without DNA. The CDR3 runs to 13 residues. Germline CDR1 and CDR2: SGHRS and YFSETQ.